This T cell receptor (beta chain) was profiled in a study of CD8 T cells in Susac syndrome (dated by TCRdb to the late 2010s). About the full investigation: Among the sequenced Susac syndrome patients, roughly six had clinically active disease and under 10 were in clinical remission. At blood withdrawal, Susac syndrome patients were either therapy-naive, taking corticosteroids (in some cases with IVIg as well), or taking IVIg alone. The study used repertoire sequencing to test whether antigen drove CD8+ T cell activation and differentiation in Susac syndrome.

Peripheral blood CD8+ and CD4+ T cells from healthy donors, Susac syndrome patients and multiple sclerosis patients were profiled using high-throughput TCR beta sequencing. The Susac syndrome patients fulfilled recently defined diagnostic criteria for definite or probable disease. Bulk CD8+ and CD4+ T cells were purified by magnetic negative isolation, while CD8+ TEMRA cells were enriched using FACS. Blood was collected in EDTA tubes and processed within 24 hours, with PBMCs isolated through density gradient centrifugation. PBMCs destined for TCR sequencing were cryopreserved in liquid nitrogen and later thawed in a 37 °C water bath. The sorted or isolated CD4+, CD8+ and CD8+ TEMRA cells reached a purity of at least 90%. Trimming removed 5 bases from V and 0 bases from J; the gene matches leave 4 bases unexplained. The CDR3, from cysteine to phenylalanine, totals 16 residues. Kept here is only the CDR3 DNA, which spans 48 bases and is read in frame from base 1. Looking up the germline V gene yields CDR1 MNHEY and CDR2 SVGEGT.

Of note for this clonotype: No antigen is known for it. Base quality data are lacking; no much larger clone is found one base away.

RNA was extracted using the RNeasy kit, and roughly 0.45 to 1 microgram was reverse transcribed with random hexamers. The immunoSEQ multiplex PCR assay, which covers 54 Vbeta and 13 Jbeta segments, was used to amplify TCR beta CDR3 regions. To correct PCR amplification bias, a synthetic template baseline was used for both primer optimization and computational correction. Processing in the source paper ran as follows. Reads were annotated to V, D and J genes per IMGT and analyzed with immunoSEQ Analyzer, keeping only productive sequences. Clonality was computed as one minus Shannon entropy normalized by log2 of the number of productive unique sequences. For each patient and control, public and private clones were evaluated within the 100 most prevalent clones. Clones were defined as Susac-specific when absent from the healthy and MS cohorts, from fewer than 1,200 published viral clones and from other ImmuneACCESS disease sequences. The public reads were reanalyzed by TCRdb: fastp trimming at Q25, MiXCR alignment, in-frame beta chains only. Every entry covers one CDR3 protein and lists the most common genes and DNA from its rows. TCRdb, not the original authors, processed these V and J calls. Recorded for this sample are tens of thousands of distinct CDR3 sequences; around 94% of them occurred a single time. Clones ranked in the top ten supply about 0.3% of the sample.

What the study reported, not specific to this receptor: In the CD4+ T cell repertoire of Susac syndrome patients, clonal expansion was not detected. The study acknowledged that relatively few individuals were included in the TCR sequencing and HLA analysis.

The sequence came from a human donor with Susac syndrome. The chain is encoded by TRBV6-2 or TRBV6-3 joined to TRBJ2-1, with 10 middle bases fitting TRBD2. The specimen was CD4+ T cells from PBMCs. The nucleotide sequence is TGTGCCAGCAGTCCCAGCGGGGGGGCCTCCTACAATGAGCAGTTCTTC. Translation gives CASSPSGGASYNEQFF.